The 2 T cell receptor beta chains given below trace back to one sample, sequenced in a study of blood T cell repertoires in COVID-19. Clones were sequenced by immunoSEQ multiplex PCR, and TCRdb holds only the in-frame ones, with some missing. The repertoire holds just over 60,000 clones, with about three quarters as singletons. The sequenced material came from peripheral blood. These receptor sequences come from a young man with COVID-19, enrolled during active disease.

The chain links TRBV5-1 to TRBJ2-7; 8 positions match TRBD2. Germline loops: CDR1 SGHRS, CDR2 YFSETQ. There are 16 residues in the CDR3. The ends lost 0 bases at V and 2 bases at J; junction bases unmatched: 7. CDR3 region: CASSLVGSGGPYEQYF. The CDR3 DNA reads TGCGCCAGCAGCTTGGTAGGGTCGGGAGGGCCCTACGAGCAGTACTTC.

The chain uses TRBV6-5 and TRBJ2-5; TRBD1 is a possible D gene (5 bases). Germline values: CDR1 MNHEY, CDR2 SVGAGI. V lost 6 bases to trimming and J lost 0 bases, with 8 bases between them. The CDR3 has 13 amino acids. For the CDR3, the DNA is TGTGCCAGCAGCCGACAGCACCAAGAGACCCAGTACTTC. Its translation: CASSRQHQETQYF.